Listed here are 19 T cell receptor beta chains from one sample, sequenced in a study of T cell repertoires in cytomegalovirus infection. A single record per CDR3 protein comes from TCRdb applying MiXCR to the reads. Among about 46,000 distinct CDR3 sequences listed, 20% to 25% were seen once. No cognate antigen is known for these TCRs. The sequenced material came from PBMCs, sequenced either directly or after in vitro stimulation (not recorded which). These TCRs come from a human donor in good health (CMV status not recorded). Some clones in this sample may be carry-over from other donors' samples.

This clonotype occurred many times. The rearrangement joins TRBV12-3 or TRBV12-4 to TRBJ1-2; no definite D call. V shed 4 bases and J shed 0 bases, with 3 bases lying between them. CDR3 length: 12 amino acids. The CDR3, as DNA: TGTGCCAGCAGTTCCCCTAACTATGGCTACACCTTC. Protein: CASSSPNYGYTF.

This clonotype showed up many times. DNA for the CDR3: TGTGCCAGCAGTCTAAACGACAGGTACTCACCCCTCCACTTT. It yields the protein CASSLNDRYSPLHF. The chain combines TRBV11-2 with TRBJ1-6, with D possibly being TRBD1 (6 bases). Trimming left V 6 bases short and J 10 bases short, with 16 bases between. The CDR3 runs 14 residues. Germline values: CDR1 SGHAT, CDR2 FQNNGV.

This chain joins TRBV20-1 and TRBJ2-4; 7 bases line up with TRBD1. The CDR3 has 17 amino acids. Trimming cost V 0 bases and J 1 base; bases outside gene matches: 9. CDR1 is DFQATT, CDR2 SNEGSKA, per germline (reference sequence). The CDR3 sequence is CSARELPTGTAKNIQYF. The CDR3 nucleotides read TGCAGTGCTAGAGAACTCCCGACAGGGACGGCCAAAAACATTCAGTACTTC.

This clonotype has only a few counts. This sequence joins TRBV2 and TRBJ1-1; D is unresolved. Germline assignment: CDR1 SNHLY and CDR2 FYNNEI. The CDR3 is made up of 13 amino acids. Trimming cost V 2 bases and J 3 bases, with 7 bases left between them. CDR3 amino acids: CASSERADTEAFF. The CDR3 nucleotides are TGTGCCAGCAGTGAAAGGGCGGACACTGAAGCTTTCTTT.

This clonotype was observed a handful of times. CDR3 sequence reads: CASSTTDYNEQFF. CDR3 DNA: TGTGCCAGCAGCACAACAGATTACAATGAGCAGTTCTTC. The chain employs TRBV7-6 and TRBJ2-1, with D unresolved. Trimming left V 5 bases short and J 4 bases short, with 9 bases between. Germline V lookup: CDR1 SGHVS, CDR2 FNYEAQ. This CDR3 is built from 13 residues.

This chain connects TRBV6-6 to TRBJ2-1; 9 bases fit TRBD2. CDR1 and CDR2 (germline): MNHNY, SVGAGI (reference sequence). This CDR3 has 16 amino acids. After removal of 7 bases from V and 1 base from J, the junction contained 8 bases not matched to a gene. The chain's CDR3 is CASKASGDGSYNEQFF. The CDR3 nucleotides read TGTGCCAGCAAGGCTAGCGGGGACGGTTCCTACAATGAGCAGTTCTTC.

The CDR3 spells CASRQGLSNQPQHF. The CDR3, as DNA: TGTGCCAGCCGACAGGGCCTTAGCAATCAGCCCCAGCATTTT. V gene TRBV27 combines with J gene TRBJ1-5; TRBD1 aligns across 7 bases. V trimming: 8 bases; J trimming: 0 bases; junction bases outside the gene matches: 4. This CDR3 has 14 residues. Germline CDR1 MNHEY, CDR2 SMNVEV (reference sequence).

This clonotype was found many times. The V and J genes are TRBV7-2 and TRBJ2-3, with 7 bases that match TRBD2. Losses at the gene ends were 5 bases for V and 4 bases for J; bases not matched to a gene: 3. CDR1 and CDR2 (germline): SGHTA, FQGNSA. The CDR3 sequence is 13 residues long. In nucleotides, the CDR3 is TGTGCCAGCAGCGCGAGCGGGGCAGATACGCAGTATTTT. Its protein product is CASSASGADTQYF.

This clonotype appeared a few times. The gene calls are TRBV2 and TRBJ1-1, with 8 bases lining up with TRBD1. CDR1 is SNHLY and CDR2 is FYNNEI in the germline V gene. CDR3 size: 14 residues. V shed 6 bases, J shed 1 base, and the junction held 4 bases outside the gene matches. The CDR3 reads CASRLDRANTEAFF. The CDR3 nucleotides read TGTGCCAGCAGGTTGGACAGGGCGAACACTGAAGCTTTCTTT.

Note on this clonotype: Sequence at one end of the junction differs from germline and may be a read error. V is TRBV20-1 and J is TRBJ1-5; 8 bases align to TRBD1. This CDR3 is built from 13 residues. Per germline, CDR1 DFQATT and CDR2 SNEGSKA (reference sequence). The DNA of the CDR3 is TGCAGTGCTGGAGACAGGGGAGGGCAGCCCCAGCATTTT. This encodes CSAGDRGGQPQHF.

The chain carries TRBV12-3 or TRBV12-4 and TRBJ2-1; no definite D call. V dropped 2 bases and J dropped 12 bases, with 8 bases sitting between them. The CDR3 is 11 amino acids. The CDR3 coding sequence is TGTGCCAGCAGTTTAAGGGTAGGGCAGTTCTTC. Amino acids: CASSLRVGQFF.

This clonotype was observed a few times. The rearrangement links TRBV29-1 to TRBJ2-3; D might be TRBD1 (6 bases). Germline V gene data show CDR1 as SQVTM and CDR2 as ANQGSEA. With 4 bases removed from V and 1 base from J, the gap between germline ends came to 18 bases. The CDR3 spans 16 residues. CDR3 in amino acids: CSVVPRWGLGTDTQYF. The CDR3 bases are TGCAGCGTTGTACCCAGGTGGGGGCTCGGCACAGATACGCAGTATTTT.

By sample share, this clonotype is medium-sized. V gene TRBV5-3 combines with J gene TRBJ2-3; 10 bases align to TRBD2. Being an ORF, TRBV5-3 has a function that is uncertain. V gave up 3 bases and J gave up 6 bases; unmatched junction bases: 10. This CDR3 is built from 16 residues. The CDR3 loop is CARSWGASGSPDTQYF. As DNA, the CDR3 is TGTGCCAGAAGCTGGGGAGCTAGCGGGAGTCCGGATACGCAGTATTTT.

There are many counts of this clonotype. The rearrangement links TRBV7-2 to TRBJ2-7; 10 positions match TRBD2. V lost 5 bases, J lost 2 bases, and 6 bases stayed unmatched. This CDR3 has 15 amino acids. Germline assignment: CDR1 SGHTA and CDR2 FQGNSA. CDR3 region: CASSASSGGTYEQYF. In DNA form, the CDR3 reads TGTGCCAGCAGCGCCTCTAGCGGGGGTACCTACGAGCAGTACTTC.

This clonotype is termed medium-sized. The chain uses TRBV4-1 and TRBJ2-3, with unresolved D. The V end lost 3 bases, the J end lost 7 bases, and 14 bases lay between the germline ends. Germline V gives CDR1 MGHRA, CDR2 YSYEKL. This CDR3 has 14 residues. The CDR3 DNA is TGCGCCAGCAGCCAGAAAGAGATGGGGAATACGCAGTATTTT. Translated: CASSQKEMGNTQYF.

This rearrangement joins TRBV2 to TRBJ2-7; D unclear. V lost 1 base, J lost 2 bases, and 12 bases lay in between. CDR1 and CDR2 (germline): SNHLY, FYNNEI. The CDR3 runs 15 residues. In DNA form, the CDR3 reads TGTGCCAGCAGTGAAGGGAGAGGTGGGGCCTACGAGCAGTACTTC. Protein product: CASSEGRGGAYEQYF.

This clonotype was counted only a few times. The V call is TRBV18, the J call TRBJ2-1; TRBD2 agrees at 12 bases. Germline CDR1 is KGHSH and CDR2 is LQKENI. The trim removed 8 bases at V and 4 bases at J, leaving 9 bases unmatched. This CDR3 has 16 residues. CDR3 DNA sequence: TGTGCCAGCCAACTCCAGCTAGCGGGAGGGTACAATGAGCAGTTCTTC. Its translation is CASQLQLAGGYNEQFF.

V is TRBV7-2 and J is TRBJ2-5, with TRBD2 matching over 8 bases. The CDR3 extends over 16 amino acids. Per the germline V gene, CDR1 is SGHTA and CDR2 is FQGNSA. The trim removed 4 bases at V and 5 bases at J, leaving 12 bases unmatched. CDR3 sequence (DNA): TGTGCCAGCAGCTGGAGATCAGCGGGAGTCGCGGAGACCCAGTACTTC. Translation: CASSWRSAGVAETQYF.

This clonotype came up many times. This chain links TRBV3-1 with TRBJ2-7; TRBD1 is a possible D gene (5 bases). Trimming stripped 0 bases from V and 3 bases from J, with 12 bases between. Germline V CDR1 and CDR2: LGHDT, YNNKEL (reference sequence). The CDR3 sequence is 15 residues long. CDR3 residues: CASSQEGRGNYEQYF. The CDR3, as DNA: TGTGCCAGCAGCCAAGAAGGTAGGGGTAACTACGAGCAGTACTTC.